This T cell receptor (beta chain) originates from a study of regulatory T cells in long-lasting Graves disease (dated by TCRdb to the early 2020s). About the full investigation: Patients with newly diagnosed Graves' disease had been on antithyroid drugs for under 3 months. The study took place in China and was registered as a clinical trial. Patients with persistent Graves' disease were compared with patients with newly diagnosed Graves' disease using TCR sequencing and RNA sequencing of peripheral blood. A total of 33 samples underwent TCR sequencing, from around 13 patients with persistent Graves' disease and 20 or so patients with newly diagnosed Graves' disease.

The library was made by multiplex PCR. The instrument given in TCRdb is Illumina HiSeq 4000. To build TCR beta libraries, CDR3 regions were amplified by Arm-PCR using iRepertoire HTBI primers. Before sequencing, the PCR products went through gel purification. Per the original workflow: Across samples, around 62 TRBV and roughly 15 TRBJ segments were identified and used for gene usage analysis of CDR3 amino acid clonotypes. Filtered high-quality paired reads were merged into contigs using COPE and FqMerger. Contigs were aligned with BLAST to IMGT TRBV, TRBD and TRBJ reference genes, and CDR3 was defined per IMGT. Clonotypes above 0.1% frequency were classified as highly expanded clones. Shannon entropy was used to measure repertoire diversity, and the Gini coefficient was used to measure V-J evenness. Public clonotypes were defined as clonotypes shared by more than one individual. TCRdb reran the public reads through fastp at Q25 and MiXCR, keeping productive beta chains. Entries are consolidated by CDR3 protein sequence, retaining the most common genes and DNA. These V and J calls derive from TCRdb rather than the authors' analysis. Present in this sample are about 420,000 distinct CDR3 sequences, approximately 16% of which were seen just once. Jointly, the top ten make up 23% of the sample.

Clipping removes 0 bases from V and 1 base from J, with 4 as the unmatched junction base count. From the cysteine up to the phenylalanine, the CDR3 has a length of 17 residues. Here the CDR3 DNA is all that survives: 51 bases in frame from base 1. Taken from the germline V gene, the CDR1 and CDR2 loops are SNHLY and FYNNEI. This specimen's time point label, per the study, means: newly diagnosed GD, antithyroid drugs for less than 3 months. RNA was extracted from PBMCs in TRIzol for both TCR sequencing and RNA sequencing. The diagnosis of Graves' disease followed American Thyroid Association guidelines. Patients were recruited from an endocrinology department in Xi'an, China. From each patient, around 9.3 milliliters of peripheral blood was collected into an EDTA anticoagulant tube. PBMCs were isolated by Ficoll Paque Plus density gradient separation without further T cell sorting. RNA quality was checked with an Agilent 2100 Bioanalyzer and agarose gel, and concentration with a NanoDrop 2000.

Concerning this clonotype itself: Which antigen it targets is not known. Base qualities are not at hand, and no much larger clone is one base apart.

General conclusions and limits of the study: Only the TCR beta chain was sequenced and analyzed. Compared with newly diagnosed patients, persistent Graves' disease patients had lower TCR Shannon entropy and fewer highly expanded clones, which suggests clonal expansion. Persistent disease showed preferential use of TRBV28, TRBJ1-2 and TRBJ2-5, whereas newly diagnosed disease favored TRBV20-1 and TRBJ2-1. The authors acknowledged the small sample size as a limitation that may reduce accuracy. Persistent patients shared more public clonotypes among themselves (around 3,000) than newly diagnosed patients did (over 950). The study examined only peripheral blood because the primary lesion, thyroid tissue, could not be accessed.

The same data also went into a second study, on T cells in Graves' hyperthyroidism and ophthalmopathy. In that second paper, the authors write: Stable Graves' hyperthyroidism was defined as the absence of progression to ophthalmopathy over 18 months of follow-up. Hyperthyroidism patients were aged 18 to 65 years and newly diagnosed, with disease duration of less than 2 months. Exclusion was applied to patients with uncontrolled infections, other autoimmune diseases, pregnancy or lactation. Diagnoses were based on clinical symptoms, serum thyroxine and TRAb, thyroid ultrasound and orbital computed tomography. A first-round RT-PCR of the TCR CDR3 used the HTBI primer set with the Qiagen OneStep RT-PCR kit. Most expanded thyroid clonotypes (frequency above 0.001) were also detected in blood, suggesting blood repertoires may reflect thyroid immune responses. A model built on a 13 V-J signature distinguished ophthalmopathy from stable hyperthyroidism, reaching around 88% sensitivity and about 81% specificity in cross-validation and 80%/75% in testing. In validation, progression to ophthalmopathy was predicted by the model with 70% to 71% sensitivity and 72% to 85% specificity, a median of about 6.8 months before onset. To identify distinguishing TCR V-J signatures, a discovery cohort of around 100 patients was used, comprising 43 with Graves' ophthalmopathy and 57 with stable Graves' hyperthyroidism. Whether ophthalmopathy could be predicted prospectively was tested in an independent validation cohort made up of about 20 hyperthyroidism patients plus 17 patients who later progressed to ophthalmopathy. The roughly 100 discovery patients were randomly divided into training and test sets at a 7:3 ratio. The study also compared thyroid tissue and blood T-cell repertoires from several Graves' hyperthyroidism patients. Following sampling, methimazole starting at 30 mg daily was given to hyperthyroidism patients, and high-dose intravenous methylprednisolone was given to ophthalmopathy patients. Libraries were constructed in a second round of multiplex PCR, after which size selection and purification were carried out. Libraries were sequenced paired-end with 100 bp reads on an Illumina HiSeq2000. SOAPnuke was used to process the raw data, removing reads that contained adapters or uncalled bases, had a mean Phred below 15, or lacked an exact match to the constant primer or identifier. COPE v1.2.5 was used to merge high-quality paired reads, and clonotypes were defined as unique nucleotide sequences. MiTCR v1.1 was used to align the clonotypes against IMGT TRBV, TRBD and TRBJ reference segments. The analysis was restricted to V-J combinations with a frequency above 0.0001, which together covered over 99% of the repertoires. A TCS score was defined as the ratio of F50 (clonal expansion) to E x V (chaos), with BLOSUM62-based TCRdist applied between CDR3 peptides within each V-J. Welch's t-statistics and random forest reduced some 510 V-J features to 13, which were used in a naive Bayes classifier (R e1071). Sample size was not statistically predetermined, and blinding of investigators to group allocation was not performed. TCR Vbeta CDR3 sequencing of approximately 140 peripheral blood samples (under 45 ophthalmopathy, 75 to 80 hyperthyroidism and approximately 17 progressor patients) is reported in the paper.

The source was peripheral blood mononuclear cells (PBMCs), collected at new diagnosis, from a patient treated with antithyroid drugs. Recombination linked TRBV2 to TRBJ2-2; 8 middle bases align to TRBD2. This TCR was recovered from a woman aged 18-29 years with Graves disease. Donor details come from another sample of the same person, matched by shared clones. The CDR3 sequence is CASSEARSGGNTGELFF. At the DNA level, the sequence is TGTGCCAGCAGTGAAGCGCGGAGCGGGGGGAACACCGGGGAGCTGTTTTTT.